This TCR beta chain comes out of a study of graft-versus-host responses after intestinal transplantation. V lost 0 bases and J lost 0, with 16 bases in between. Per the germline V gene, CDR1 is SGHAT and CDR2 is FQNNGV. The CDR3 covers 18 residues. Comments on this clone: Its cognate antigen is unknown.

Only in-frame clones appear in the TCRdb table, and some are missing; sequencing was by immunoSEQ multiplex PCR. The sample lists tens of thousands of clones; roughly 95% were seen once. Sample: unstimulated CD8+ T cells sorted from spleen or lymph node cells, taken before transplant. V gene TRBV11-2 combines with J gene TRBJ2-3; D perhaps matches TRBD1 (6 bases). This sequence originates from a human donor who was the organ donor for an intestinal transplant. CDR3 coding DNA: TGTGCCAGCAGCTTAGATCCCAAAACAGGGTTGAGCACAGATACGCAGTATTTT. Translating gives CASSLDPKTGLSTDTQYF.